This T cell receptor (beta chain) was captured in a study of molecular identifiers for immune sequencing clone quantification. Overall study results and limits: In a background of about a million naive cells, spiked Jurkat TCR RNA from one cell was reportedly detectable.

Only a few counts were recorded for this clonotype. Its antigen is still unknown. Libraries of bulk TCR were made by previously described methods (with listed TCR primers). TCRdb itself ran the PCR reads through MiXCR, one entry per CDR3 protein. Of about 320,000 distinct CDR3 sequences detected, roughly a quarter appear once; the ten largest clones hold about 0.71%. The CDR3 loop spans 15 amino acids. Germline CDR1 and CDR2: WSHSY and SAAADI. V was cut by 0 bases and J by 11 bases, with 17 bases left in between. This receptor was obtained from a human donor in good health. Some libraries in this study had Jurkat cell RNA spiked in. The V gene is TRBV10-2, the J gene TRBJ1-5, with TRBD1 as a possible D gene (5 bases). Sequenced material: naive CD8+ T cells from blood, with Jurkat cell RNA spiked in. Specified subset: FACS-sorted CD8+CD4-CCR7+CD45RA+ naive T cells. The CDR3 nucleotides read TGCGCCAGCAGTGAGTCGTGGGAAGGGGCCCCAGCCCAGCATTTT. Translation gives CASSESWEGAPAQHF.